Shown below are 14 T cell receptor beta chains from a single sample sequenced in a study of tumor-infiltrating lymphocytes in glioblastoma multiforme. TCRB libraries came from RNA via three nested multiplex PCR rounds. TCRdb called the multiplex PCR reads again in MiXCR, with one record for every CDR3 protein. The sample yields nearly 20,000 distinct CDR3 sequences, around 68% seen once. The material sequenced was peripheral blood. The source of these receptors is a male donor with glioblastoma.

By frequency in the sample, this clonotype is large. The gene calls are TRBV11-2 and TRBJ2-7; D perhaps matches TRBD1 (5 bases). The V gene lost 5 bases and the J gene lost 1 base, with 9 bases spanning the gap. Germline V CDR1 and CDR2: SGHAT, FQNNGV. The CDR3 runs to 13 residues. CDR3 in DNA: TGTGCCAGCAGCCTGGGGCCGTCCTACGAGCAGTACTTC. This translates into CASSLGPSYEQYF.

This clonotype has just a few counts. The chain couples TRBV5-1 to TRBJ2-3, with 9 bases fitting TRBD2. J lost 9 bases, V lost 4 bases, and 15 bases had no gene match. Germline lookup yields CDR1 SGHRS and CDR2 YFSETQ. The length of the CDR3 is 16 residues. The CDR3 spells CASSPLAGAQTGTQYF. CDR3 in DNA: TGCGCCAGCAGCCCCTTAGCGGGGGCCCAAACGGGGACGCAGTATTTT.

This chain's CDR3 is CASSQVLGNGNTIYF. The CDR3 DNA follows: TGCGCCAGCAGCCAAGTTCTGGGGAACGGAAACACCATATATTTT. The V call is TRBV4-1, the J call TRBJ1-3; D is uncertain. This CDR3 spans 15 amino acids. CDR1 is MGHRA and CDR2 is YSYEKL in the germline V gene. V was pared by 1 base and J by 4 bases, with 11 bases between.

A word on this clonotype: One junction end does not reproduce the germline sequence, and a read error may be involved. The chain is built from TRBV11-2 and TRBJ2-2; D is uncertain. Germline V gives CDR1 SGHAT, CDR2 FQNNGV. The CDR3 is made up of 16 amino acids. For the CDR3, the DNA is TGTGCCAGCAGCATCACTATCAGAACGAACACCGGTGAGCTGTTTTTT. It yields the protein CASSITIRTNTGELFF.

About this clonotype itself: The junction differs from germline at one of its ends, possibly a read error. The J gene is TRBJ2-2, the V gene TRBV20-1; no firm D call. This CDR3 region has 15 residues. Germline V CDR1 and CDR2: DFQATT, SNEGSKA (reference sequence). This CDR3 reads CSARDSGPNAGELFF. The CDR3 bases are TGCAGTGCTAGAGACAGTGGACCGAACGCCGGGGAGCTGTTTTTT.

As for this clonotype: Given a much more abundant clone one base away, this may be a read error. The V call is TRBV28, the J call TRBJ1-3; TRBD1 matches 9 bases. Germline assignment: CDR1 MDHEN and CDR2 SYDVKM. The CDR3 is 14 residues long. DNA of the CDR3: TGTGCCAGCAGTTTATCGACAGGGGGAATCACCATATATTTT. Translating it yields CASSLSTGGITIYF. Full variable domain (missing parts from reference TRBV28 and TRBJ1-3): DVKVTQSSRYLVKRTGEKVFLECVQDMDHENMFWYRQDPGLGLRLIYFSYDVKMKEKGDIPEGYSVSREKKERFSLILESASTNQTSMYLCASSLSTGGITIYFGEGSWLTVV.

Regarding this clonotype: The CDR3 carries no conserved terminal phenylalanine or tryptophan, so it likely arises from a read error. V is TRBV29-1 and J is TRBJ2-1; TRBD1 is a possible D gene (5 bases). Matching the DNA end better, TRBJ2-7 makes the J call doubtful. CDR3 length: 12 amino acids. CDR1 is SQVTM, CDR2 ANQGSEA, per germline. CDR3 region: CSVDKGRNEQYL. The DNA of the CDR3 is TGCAGCGTTGATAAGGGGCGCAATGAGCAGTACCTC.

This clonotype was seen repeatedly, ten times or more. The chain uses TRBV29-1 and TRBJ2-7; 9 nucleotides match TRBD1. The CDR3 is 15 amino acids. After removal of 6 bases from V and 2 bases from J, the junction contained 11 bases not matched to a gene. Germline assignment: CDR1 SQVTM and CDR2 ANQGSEA. DNA of the CDR3: TGCAGCGTCACTAGCTGGACAGGGGCTCCCTACGAGCAGTACTTC. It encodes CSVTSWTGAPYEQYF.

The chain has TRBV2 and TRBJ1-2; weak D call: TRBD1 (6 bases). With 4 bases removed from V and 6 bases from J, the gap between germline ends came to 18 bases. Looked up from germline, CDR1 is SNHLY and CDR2 is FYNNEI. The CDR3 consists of 15 residues. CDR3 in amino acids: CASSVGPRGDDGYTF. DNA of the CDR3: TGTGCCAGCAGTGTGGGCCCCAGGGGCGATGATGGCTACACCTTC. Filled out from reference TRBV2 and TRBJ1-2, the complete variable domain reads EPEVTQTPSHQVTQMGQEVILRCVPISNHLYFYWYRQILGQKVEFLVSFYNNEISEKSEIFDDQFSVERPDGSNFTLKIRSTKLEDSAMYFCASSVGPRGDDGYTFGSGTRLTVV.

This clonotype was seen repeatedly, ten times or more. This chain connects TRBV12-3 or TRBV12-4 to TRBJ2-7; weak D call: TRBD1 (5 bases). The CDR3 is 15 amino acids. V was cut by 1 base and J by 2 bases, with 12 bases left in between. DNA of the CDR3: TGTGCCAGCAGTTTAGGGGCAGGGTACACCTACGAGCAGTACTTC. It is translated as CASSLGAGYTYEQYF.

With regard to this clonotype: Its ends do not fully match the called genes, so a read error is possible. This chain connects TRBV20-1 to TRBJ2-3, with D possibly being TRBD1 or TRBD2 (7 bases each). The CDR3 has 20 residues. CDR1 and CDR2 (germline): DFQATT, SNEGSKA (reference sequence). The CDR3 sequence is CSASRPGLGGGPSSTDTQYF. The CDR3 nucleotides are TGCAGTGCTAGTCGCCCCGGACTAGGGGGCGGGCCGAGTAGCACAGATACGCAATATTTT.

As for this clonotype: At one boundary the junction diverges from the germline segment, which might be a read error. The genes are TRBV10-3 and TRBJ2-7, with D perhaps matching TRBD1 or TRBD2 (5 bases each). Germline values: CDR1 ENHRY, CDR2 SYGVKD. The CDR3 is 13 amino acids. The CDR3 nucleotides are TGTGCCATCAGTGGGGGCATGTCCTACGAGCGGTGCTTC. As protein: CAISGGMSYERCF.

The chain employs TRBV5-6 and TRBJ1-5; the D gene is possibly TRBD1 (5 bases). The CDR3 has 15 amino acids. Between the trimmed V and J ends, which lost 4 bases and 0 bases, there was a span of 11 bases. CDR1 and CDR2 (germline): SGHDT, YYEEEE. CDR3 residues: CASSLQTVSNQPQHF. CDR3 bases: TGTGCCAGCAGCCTCCAGACAGTTAGCAATCAGCCCCAGCATTTT.

This clonotype was observed many times. V and J are TRBV4-1 and TRBJ2-2, with 11 bases fitting TRBD2. V trimming: 0 bases; J trimming: 3 bases; junction bases outside the gene matches: 3. This CDR3 has 17 amino acids. Germline V gene data show CDR1 as MGHRA and CDR2 as YSYEKL. The CDR3 loop reads CASSQETSGIYTGELFF. The CDR3 nucleotides are TGCGCCAGCAGCCAAGAGACTAGCGGGATTTACACCGGGGAGCTGTTTTTT.